A single sample gave rise to the 12 T cell receptor beta chains below, sequenced in a study of lymphopenia after photon versus proton radiotherapy. The table came from immunoSEQ multiplex PCR; TCRdb's copy has only in-frame clones and leaves some out. Among over 50,000 clones listed, around 86% were seen once. The sequences come from peripheral blood, collected from a patient treated with photon-based radiotherapy. Receptor source: a man in his forties with gastric cancer.

This clone was counted a few times. This rearrangement joins TRBV4-2 to TRBJ1-3; no clear D gene. CDR1 LGHNA and CDR2 YNFKEQ come from the germline V gene. Trimming shortened V by 3 bases and J by 1 base, and 7 bases separated the two germline ends. This CDR3 has 14 amino acids. In DNA form, the CDR3 reads TGTGCCAGCAGCCAGGGGTTTTCTGGAAACACCATATATTTT. Residues: CASSQGFSGNTIYF.

The chain couples TRBV4-2 to TRBJ2-2; 13 nucleotides match TRBD2. Germline CDR1 reads LGHNA; CDR2 reads YNFKEQ. Trimming removed 4 bases from V and 4 bases from J; junction bases left unmatched: 6. The CDR3 totals 17 residues. CDR3 sequence reads: CASSRGLAGATTGELFF. The CDR3 DNA is TGTGCCAGCAGCCGAGGACTAGCGGGGGCCACCACCGGGGAGCTGTTTTTT.

The chain has TRBV5-1 and TRBJ1-1; 7 bases align to TRBD1. The CDR3 is 16 amino acids. The V segment lost 5 bases and the J segment 4 bases; nucleotides outside the gene matches: 14. In germline, CDR1 is SGHRS, CDR2 YFSETQ. The DNA of the CDR3 is TGCGCCAGCAGTAAAAGTGAGACAGGGCGCAGCACTGAAGCTTTCTTT. It translates to CASSKSETGRSTEAFF.

The V call is TRBV5-1, the J call TRBJ2-5; the D gene is possibly TRBD1 (5 bases). Germline CDR1 is SGHRS and CDR2 is YFSETQ. The V and J ends lost 1 base and 5 bases respectively, with 18 bases between them. The CDR3 totals 16 residues. The CDR3 DNA sequence: TGCGCCAGCAGCTTGAGTTGGCAGGGATTGATGGAGACCCAGTACTTC. Protein sequence: CASSLSWQGLMETQYF.

V is TRBV18 and J is TRBJ1-3; 7 bases line up with TRBD1. J lost 0 bases, V lost 5 bases, and 4 bases had no gene match. In germline, CDR1 is KGHSH, CDR2 LQKENI. This CDR3 region has 15 residues. CDR3 amino acids: CASSGDSLSGNTIYF. Here the CDR3 DNA reads TGTGCCAGCTCAGGGGACAGTCTCTCTGGAAACACCATATATTTT. Full variable domain (missing parts from reference TRBV18 and TRBJ1-3): NAGVMQNPRHLVRRRGQEARLRCSPMKGHSHVYWYRQLPEEGLKFMVYLQKENIIDESGMPKERFSAEFPKEGPSILRIQQVVRGDSAAYFCASSGDSLSGNTIYFGEGSWLTVV.

V usage is TRBV14 and J usage is TRBJ1-1, with D possibly being TRBD1 (5 bases). This CDR3 is built from 13 residues. V was trimmed by 8 bases and J by 4 bases, leaving 14 bases between them. Germline CDR1 reads SGHDN; CDR2 reads FVKESK. In DNA, the CDR3 is TGTGCCAGCGAAGACAGAGGGTCCACTGAAGCTTTCTTT. Residues: CASEDRGSTEAFF.

V is TRBV5-1 and J is TRBJ2-5, with 14 bases matching TRBD2. J was trimmed by 9 bases and V by 4 bases; bases with no gene match: 14. The germline CDR1 and CDR2 sequences are SGHRS and YFSETQ. The CDR3 has 17 residues. CDR3 nucleotide sequence: TGCGCCAGCAGCGCCCCGGGACTAGCGGGGGCCCAAGGGGCCCAGTACTTC. Amino acid sequence: CASSAPGLAGAQGAQYF.

The CDR3 coding sequence is TGCGCCAGCAGCCGGACAGGCCCGTACACCGGGGAGCTGTTTTTT. Its translation is CASSRTGPYTGELFF. This rearrangement joins TRBV5-1 to TRBJ2-2; 7 bases fit TRBD1. After removal of 4 bases from V and 3 bases from J, the junction contained 6 bases not matched to a gene. The germline gives CDR1 SGHRS, CDR2 YFSETQ. This CDR3 contains 15 residues.

The chain joins TRBV2 to TRBJ1-2; the match to TRBD1 covers 7 bases. The CDR3 extends over 14 amino acids. CDR1 is SNHLY, CDR2 FYNNEI, per germline. V lost 3 bases to trimming and J lost 3 bases; unmatched junction nucleotides: 4. CDR3 loop: CASSEGTDYYGYTF. The DNA of the CDR3 is TGTGCCAGCAGTGAGGGGACAGACTACTATGGCTACACCTTC.

For this clone: The identical CDR3 is also encoded by other nucleotide sequences in the sample. The genes are TRBV5-1 and TRBJ2-7, with TRBD1 identical over 9 bases. The V and J ends lost 5 bases and 1 base, in that order; junction bases with no gene match: 7. Germline assignment: CDR1 SGHRS and CDR2 YFSETQ. The CDR3 contains 15 residues. This chain's CDR3 is CASSRSGTGSYEQYF. The CDR3 coding sequence is TGCGCCAGCAGTCGTTCCGGGACAGGGTCCTACGAGCAGTACTTC.

The chain joins TRBV5-1 to TRBJ2-1, with a possible D match to TRBD2 (5 bases). The CDR3 runs to 12 residues. The germline gives CDR1 SGHRS, CDR2 YFSETQ. The germline V and J ends were trimmed by 0 bases and 9 bases, with 7 bases remaining between them. The CDR3 bases are TGCGCCAGCAGCTTGGCCCGGGGTGAGCAGTTCTTC. It yields the protein CASSLARGEQFF.

This clone has a handful of counts. This chain links TRBV7-8 with TRBJ2-3, with TRBD1 as a possible D gene (5 bases). The V end was cut by 2 bases, the J end by 2 bases, with 14 bases between. The CDR3 length is 16 residues. In germline, CDR1 is SGHVS, CDR2 FQNEAQ. In DNA form, the CDR3 reads TGTGCCAGCAGCTTAACCCGACAGACCCACACAGATACGCAGTATTTT. Its protein product is CASSLTRQTHTDTQYF.